This T cell receptor beta chain is drawn from a study of cytomegalovirus exposure and HLA in healthy donors. Findings and limits, study-wide: Later analysis identified several of the most significant clusters that appeared linked to common viral pathogens.

This CDR3 comprises 16 residues. With V trimmed by 1 base and J by 4 bases, 7 bases remained unmatched. CDR1 and CDR2 (germline): LNHNV, YYDKDF (reference sequence). Vbeta (60) and Jbeta (13) primers were used in the PCR. Sequencing was performed with immunoSEQ multiplex PCR; in TCRdb, only in-frame clones are kept and a portion is missing. The sample holds approximately 90,000 clones, 70% to 80% seen once. As for this clone: Its target is unknown.

The V and J genes are TRBV15 and TRBJ2-5, with 9 bases identical to TRBD2. Input material: PBMCs. The sequence derives from a man younger than 45 in good health and CMV-seronegative. Written as DNA, the CDR3 is TGTGCCACCAGCAGAGGCGAAGGCGGGGGGGCAGAGACCCAGTACTTC. It encodes CATSRGEGGGAETQYF.